This T cell receptor (beta chain) was obtained from a study of T cells after yellow fever vaccination. Study-wide findings and caveats: Abundant clonotypes (contaminants from the bulk population) could be present in FACS-sorted repertoires. Although most clonotypes did not, a small share appeared in both CD4 and CD8 compartments.

The ends were cut back, 3 bases at V and 4 bases at J, with 3 bases in the middle. Germline loops: CDR1 SGHVS, CDR2 FQNEAQ. The CDR3 is 11 amino acids. This clonotype turned up a few times. As yet, its antigen is unknown. Being one base from a much bigger clone, this may be a read error. TCRdb analysed the 5' RACE reads with MiXCR anew, one entry per CDR3 protein. The sample lists roughly 310,000 distinct CDR3 sequences, roughly 3.5% occurring once. The receptor comes from a man between 18 and 35 years old who received the YFV17D yellow fever vaccine. The chain links TRBV7-8 to TRBJ1-2; D gene ambiguous. Here the sequenced sample was PBMCs, taken on the day of the yellow fever booster vaccination. The CDR3 sequence: CASSLVYGYTF. In DNA, the CDR3 is TGTGCCAGCAGCTTGGTCTATGGCTACACCTTC.